This passage covers 6 T cell receptor beta chains from one sample sequenced in a study of T cell repertoires in cytomegalovirus infection. Their antigen targets remain unknown. TCRdb reanalysed the reads using MiXCR and keeps one entry per CDR3 protein. Seen here are some 900,000 distinct CDR3 sequences, around a third observed once, and the top ten hold 9.5% to 15%. Sequenced material: cultured CD8+ T cells from PBMCs, taken from culture after CMV antigen stimulation. Receptors were obtained from a human donor in good health (CMV status not recorded). Some clones in this sample may be carry-over from other donors' samples.

This clonotype was seen a few times. The V gene is TRBV12-3 or TRBV12-4, the J gene TRBJ2-7; D remains unclear. The CDR3 covers 14 residues. V lost 4 bases and J 0 bases, leaving 10 bases between the germline ends. The chain's CDR3 is CASSSTKSSYEQYV. The CDR3 DNA reads TGTGCCAGCAGTTCGACAAAGAGCTCCTACGAGCAGTACGTC.

This clonotype was picked up a small number of times. The rearrangement links TRBV27 to TRBJ1-2; TRBD1 might be the D (5 bases). The CDR3 sequence is 13 residues long. Per germline, CDR1 MNHEY and CDR2 SMNVEV (reference sequence). Trimming left V 8 bases short and J 8 bases short, with 18 bases between. Here the CDR3 reads CASGRGTLGGYTF. In nucleotides, the CDR3 is TGTGCCAGCGGACGGGGGACTCTGGGAGGCTACACCTTC.

This clonotype was counted between two and nine times. The rearrangement links TRBV7-9 to TRBJ1-4; no clear D gene. The germline V gene has CDR1 SEHNR and CDR2 FQNEAQ (reference sequence). Between the trimmed V and J ends, which lost 0 bases and 0 bases, there was a span of 8 bases. This CDR3 spans 16 amino acids. CDR3 loop: CASSLAAFATNEKLFF. Here the CDR3 DNA reads TGTGCCAGCAGCTTAGCAGCTTTTGCAACTAATGAAAAACTGTTTTTT.

This chain uses TRBV4-1 with TRBJ1-5; D remains unclear. The CDR3 is 15 residues long. Per germline, CDR1 MGHRA and CDR2 YSYEKL. The ends were cut back, 0 bases at V and 3 bases at J, with 9 bases in the middle. The CDR3 here is CASSQEKGSNQPQHF. CDR3 nucleotide sequence: TGCGCCAGCAGCCAAGAGAAAGGGTCCAATCAGCCCCAGCATTTT.

J is TRBJ1-1 and V is TRBV6-5; D is perhaps TRBD1 (5 bases). Trimming cost V 6 bases and J 6 bases, with 14 bases left between them. The germline V gene encodes CDR1 MNHEY and CDR2 SVGAGI. The CDR3 totals 13 residues. This chain's CDR3 is CASSQSQGSEAFF. In DNA, the CDR3 is TGTGCCAGCAGCCAATCGCAGGGATCTGAAGCTTTCTTT.

This clonotype was picked up a small number of times. The V gene is TRBV6-6, the J gene TRBJ1-5; D call uncertain. CDR3 length: 15 amino acids. The V gene's germline CDR1 is MNHNY and CDR2 SVGAGI (reference sequence). Trimming removed 7 bases from V and 5 bases from J, with 18 bases in between. The CDR3 DNA reads as TGTGCCAGCACCTTGGAAGGAGGGCACGATCAGCCCCAGCATTTT. Its protein product is CASTLEGGHDQPQHF.